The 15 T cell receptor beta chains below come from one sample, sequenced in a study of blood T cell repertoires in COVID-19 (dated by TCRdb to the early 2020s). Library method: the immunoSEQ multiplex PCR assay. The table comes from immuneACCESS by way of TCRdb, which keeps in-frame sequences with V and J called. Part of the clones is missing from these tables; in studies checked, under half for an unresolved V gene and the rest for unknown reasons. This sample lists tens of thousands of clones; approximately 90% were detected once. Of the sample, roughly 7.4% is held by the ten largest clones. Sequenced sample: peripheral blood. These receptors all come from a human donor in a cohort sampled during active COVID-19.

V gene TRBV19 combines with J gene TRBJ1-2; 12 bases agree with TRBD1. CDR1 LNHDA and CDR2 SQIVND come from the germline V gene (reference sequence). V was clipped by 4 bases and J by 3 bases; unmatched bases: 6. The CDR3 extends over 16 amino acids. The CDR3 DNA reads TGTGCCAGTAGTAGACCCGGGACAGGGGGCGACTATGGCTACACCTTC. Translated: CASSRPGTGGDYGYTF.

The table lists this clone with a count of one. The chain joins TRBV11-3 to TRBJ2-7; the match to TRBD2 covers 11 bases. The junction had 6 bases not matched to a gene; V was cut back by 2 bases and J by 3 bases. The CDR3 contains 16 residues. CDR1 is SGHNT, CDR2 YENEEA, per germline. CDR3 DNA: TGTGCCAGCAGCTTACATTTACTAGCGGGAGTCTACGAGCAGTACTTC. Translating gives CASSLHLLAGVYEQYF.

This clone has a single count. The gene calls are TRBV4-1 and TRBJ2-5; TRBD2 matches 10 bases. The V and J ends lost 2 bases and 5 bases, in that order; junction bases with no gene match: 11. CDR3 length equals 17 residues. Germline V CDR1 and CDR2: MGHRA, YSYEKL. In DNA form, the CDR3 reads TGCGCCAGCAGCCAATTGACTAGCGGGTTCACGAGGGAGACCCAGTACTTC. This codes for CASSQLTSGFTRETQYF.

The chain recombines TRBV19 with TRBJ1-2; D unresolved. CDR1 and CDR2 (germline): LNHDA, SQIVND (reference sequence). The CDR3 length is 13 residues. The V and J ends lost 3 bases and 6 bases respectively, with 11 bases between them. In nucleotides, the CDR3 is TGTGCCAGTAGTATGATCCAGCGGGATGGCTACACCTTC. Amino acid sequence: CASSMIQRDGYTF.

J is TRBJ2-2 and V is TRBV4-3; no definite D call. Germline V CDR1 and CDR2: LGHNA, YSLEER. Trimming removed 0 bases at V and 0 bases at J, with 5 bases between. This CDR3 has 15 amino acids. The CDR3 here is CASSQEGANTGELFF. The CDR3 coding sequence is TGCGCCAGCAGCCAAGAGGGCGCGAACACCGGGGAGCTGTTTTTT.

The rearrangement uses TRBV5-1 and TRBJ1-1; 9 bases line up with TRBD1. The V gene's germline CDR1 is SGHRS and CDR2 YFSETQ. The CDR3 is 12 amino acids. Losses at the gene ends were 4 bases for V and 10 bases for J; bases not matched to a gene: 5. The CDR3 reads CASSVIQGAAFF. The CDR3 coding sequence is TGCGCCAGCAGCGTAATACAGGGGGCAGCTTTCTTT.

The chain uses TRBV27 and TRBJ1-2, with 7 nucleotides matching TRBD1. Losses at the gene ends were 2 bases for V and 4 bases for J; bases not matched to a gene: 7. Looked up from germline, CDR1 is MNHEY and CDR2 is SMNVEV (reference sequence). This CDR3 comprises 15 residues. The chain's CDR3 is CASSLGSDRAYGYTF. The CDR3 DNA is TGTGCCAGCAGTTTAGGGTCCGACAGGGCCTATGGCTACACCTTC.

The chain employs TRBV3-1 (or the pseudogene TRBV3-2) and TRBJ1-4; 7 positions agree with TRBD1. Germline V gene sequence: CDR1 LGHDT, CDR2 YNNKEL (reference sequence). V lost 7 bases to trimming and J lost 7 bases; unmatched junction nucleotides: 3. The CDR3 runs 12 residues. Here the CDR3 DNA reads TGTGCCAGCACCCCAGGGGGTGAAAAACTGTTTTTT. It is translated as CASTPGGEKLFF.

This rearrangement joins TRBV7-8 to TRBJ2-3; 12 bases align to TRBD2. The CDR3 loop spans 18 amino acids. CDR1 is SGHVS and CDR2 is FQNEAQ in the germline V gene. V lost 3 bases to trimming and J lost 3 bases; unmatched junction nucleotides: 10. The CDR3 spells CASSFRLAGERLTDTQYF. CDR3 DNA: TGTGCCAGCAGCTTTAGACTAGCGGGAGAACGTCTGACAGATACGCAGTATTTT.

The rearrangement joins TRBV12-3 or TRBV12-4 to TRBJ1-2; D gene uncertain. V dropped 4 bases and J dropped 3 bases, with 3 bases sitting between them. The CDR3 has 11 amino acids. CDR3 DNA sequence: TGTGCCAGCAGTTCATACTATGGCTACACCTTC. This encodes CASSSYYGYTF.

This chain's CDR3 is CASSFGQGGETQYF. The CDR3 nucleotides are TGTGCCAGCAGCTTCGGACAGGGCGGAGAGACCCAGTACTTC. The chain links TRBV9 to TRBJ2-5, with 8 bases identical to TRBD1. CDR3 length: 14 amino acids. CDR1 SGDLS and CDR2 YYNGEE come from the germline V gene. Unmatched junction bases numbered 6, after V lost 4 bases and J lost 4 bases.

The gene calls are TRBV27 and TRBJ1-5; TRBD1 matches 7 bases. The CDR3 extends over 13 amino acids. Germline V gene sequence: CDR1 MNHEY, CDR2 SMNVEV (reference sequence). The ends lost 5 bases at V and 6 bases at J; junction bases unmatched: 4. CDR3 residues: CASSHQGGQPQHF. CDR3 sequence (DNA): TGTGCCAGCAGTCATCAGGGGGGTCAGCCCCAGCATTTT.

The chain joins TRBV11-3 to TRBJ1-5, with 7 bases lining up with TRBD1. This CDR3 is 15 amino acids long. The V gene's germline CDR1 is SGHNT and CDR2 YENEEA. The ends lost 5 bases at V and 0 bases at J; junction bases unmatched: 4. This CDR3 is CASSPGQNSNQPQHF. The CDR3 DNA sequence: TGTGCCAGCAGCCCGGGACAGAATAGCAATCAGCCCCAGCATTTT.

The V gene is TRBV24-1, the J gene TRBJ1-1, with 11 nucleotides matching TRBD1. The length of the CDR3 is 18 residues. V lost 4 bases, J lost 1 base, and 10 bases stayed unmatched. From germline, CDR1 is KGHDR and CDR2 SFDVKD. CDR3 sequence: CATSETSRDRGGNTEAFF. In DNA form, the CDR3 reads TGTGCCACCAGTGAAACCTCAAGGGACAGGGGGGGGAACACTGAAGCTTTCTTT.

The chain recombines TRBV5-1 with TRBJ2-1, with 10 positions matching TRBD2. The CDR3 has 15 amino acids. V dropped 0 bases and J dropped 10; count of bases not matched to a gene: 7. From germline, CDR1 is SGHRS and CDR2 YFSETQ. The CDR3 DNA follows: TGCGCCAGCAGCTTGGGGGCTAGCGGGGGCAACGAGCAGTTCTTC. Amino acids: CASSLGASGGNEQFF.